This T cell receptor beta chain stems from a study of cytomegalovirus exposure and HLA in healthy donors. The germline V and J ends were trimmed by 0 bases and 1 base, with 10 bases remaining between them. Germline CDR1 is SGHTA and CDR2 is FQGNSA. The CDR3 runs 15 residues. Study-wide results and caveats: In vitro work confirmed that a few CMV-associated chains recognize CMV antigens.

Profiled with immunoSEQ multiplex PCR; TCRdb holds only in-frame clones, not every one. Found here are approximately 300,000 clones, 70% to 90% of them singletons; the top ten hold about 0.8%. In regard to this clone: Antigen specificity is unknown.

The chain joins TRBV7-2 to TRBJ2-7; perhaps TRBD2 as D (5 bases). This clonotype was obtained from a woman aged 18-29 years in good health and CMV-seronegative. The sequencing sample was made of PBMCs. The CDR3 coding sequence is TGTGCCAGCAGCTTAGCAGGGAGTCAATCCTACGAGCAGTACTTC. It yields the protein CASSLAGSQSYEQYF.